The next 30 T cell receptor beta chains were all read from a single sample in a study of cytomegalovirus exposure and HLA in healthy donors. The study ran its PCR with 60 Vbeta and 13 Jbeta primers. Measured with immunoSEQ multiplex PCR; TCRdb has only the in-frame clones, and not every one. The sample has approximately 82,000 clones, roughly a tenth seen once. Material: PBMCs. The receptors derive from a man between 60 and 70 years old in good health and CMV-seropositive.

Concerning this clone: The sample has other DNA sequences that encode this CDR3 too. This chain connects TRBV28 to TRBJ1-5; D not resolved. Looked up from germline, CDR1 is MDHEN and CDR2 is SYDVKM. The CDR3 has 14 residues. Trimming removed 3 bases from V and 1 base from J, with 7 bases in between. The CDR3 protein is CASSFPLSNQPQHF. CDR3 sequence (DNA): TGTGCCAGCAGTTTTCCCCTGAGCAATCAGCCCCAGCATTTT.

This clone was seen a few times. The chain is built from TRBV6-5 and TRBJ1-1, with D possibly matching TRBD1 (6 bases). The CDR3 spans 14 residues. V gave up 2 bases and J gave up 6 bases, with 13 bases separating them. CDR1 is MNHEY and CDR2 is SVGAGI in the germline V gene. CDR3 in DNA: TGTGCCAGCAGTTACGCACAGGGTAGGGCTGAAGCTTTCTTT. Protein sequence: CASSYAQGRAEAFF.

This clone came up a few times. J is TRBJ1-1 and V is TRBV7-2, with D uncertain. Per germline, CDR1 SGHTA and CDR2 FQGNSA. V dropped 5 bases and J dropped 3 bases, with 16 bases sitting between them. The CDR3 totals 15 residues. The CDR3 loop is CASSDGARRDTEAFF. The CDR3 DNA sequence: TGTGCCAGCAGCGATGGCGCCAGGCGGGACACTGAAGCTTTCTTT.

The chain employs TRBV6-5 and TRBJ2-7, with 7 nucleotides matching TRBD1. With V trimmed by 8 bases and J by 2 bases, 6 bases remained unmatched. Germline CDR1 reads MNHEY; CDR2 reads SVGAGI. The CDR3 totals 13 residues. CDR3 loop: CASRPTGTYEQYV. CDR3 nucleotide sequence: TGTGCCAGCCGCCCGACAGGGACCTACGAGCAGTACGTC.

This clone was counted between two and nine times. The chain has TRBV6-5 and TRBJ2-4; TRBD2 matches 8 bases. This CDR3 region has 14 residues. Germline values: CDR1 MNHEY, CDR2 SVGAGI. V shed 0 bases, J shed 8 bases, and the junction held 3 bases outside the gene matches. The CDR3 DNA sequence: TGTGCCAGCAGTTACTCGACCGGGGGGGACATTCAGTACTTC. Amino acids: CASSYSTGGDIQYF.

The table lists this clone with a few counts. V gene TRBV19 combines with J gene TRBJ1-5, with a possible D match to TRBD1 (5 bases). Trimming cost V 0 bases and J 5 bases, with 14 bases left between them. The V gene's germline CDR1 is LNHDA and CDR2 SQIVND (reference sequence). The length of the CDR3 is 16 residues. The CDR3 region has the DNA TGTGCCAGTAGTATAGATTCTCCCGGGGGGGATCAGCCCCAGCATTTT. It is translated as CASSIDSPGGDQPQHF.

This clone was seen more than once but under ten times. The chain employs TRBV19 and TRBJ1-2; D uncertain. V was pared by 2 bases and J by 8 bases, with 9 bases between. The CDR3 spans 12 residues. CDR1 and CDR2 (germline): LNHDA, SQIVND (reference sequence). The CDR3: CASSIYSGGYTF. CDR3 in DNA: TGTGCCAGTAGTATATACAGTGGAGGCTACACCTTC.

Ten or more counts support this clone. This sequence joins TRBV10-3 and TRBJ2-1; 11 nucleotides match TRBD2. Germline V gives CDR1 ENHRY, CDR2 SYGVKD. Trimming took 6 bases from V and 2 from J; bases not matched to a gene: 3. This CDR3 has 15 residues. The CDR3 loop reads CAIRVTSGTYNEQFF. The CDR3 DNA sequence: TGTGCCATCAGGGTGACTAGCGGGACCTACAATGAGCAGTTCTTC.

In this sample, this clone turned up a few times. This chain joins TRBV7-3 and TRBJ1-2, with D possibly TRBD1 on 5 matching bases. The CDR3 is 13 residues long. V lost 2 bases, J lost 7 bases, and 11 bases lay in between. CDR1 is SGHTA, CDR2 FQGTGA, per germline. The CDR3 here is CASSLDSWSGYTF. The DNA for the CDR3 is TGTGCCAGCAGCTTAGACAGCTGGTCTGGCTACACCTTC.

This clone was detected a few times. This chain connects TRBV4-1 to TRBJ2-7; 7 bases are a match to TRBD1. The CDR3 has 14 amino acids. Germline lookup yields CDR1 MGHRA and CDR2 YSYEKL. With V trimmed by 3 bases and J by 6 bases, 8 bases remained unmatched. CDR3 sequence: CASSHTTGNGEQYV. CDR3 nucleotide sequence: TGCGCCAGCAGCCACACGACAGGGAATGGCGAGCAGTACGTC.

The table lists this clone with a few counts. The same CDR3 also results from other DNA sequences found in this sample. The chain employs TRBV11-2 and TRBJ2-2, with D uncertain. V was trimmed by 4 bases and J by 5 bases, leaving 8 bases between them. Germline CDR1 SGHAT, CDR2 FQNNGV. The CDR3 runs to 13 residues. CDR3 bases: TGTGCCAGCAGCTCCCTCAGGACCGGGGAGCTGTTTTTT. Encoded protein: CASSSLRTGELFF.

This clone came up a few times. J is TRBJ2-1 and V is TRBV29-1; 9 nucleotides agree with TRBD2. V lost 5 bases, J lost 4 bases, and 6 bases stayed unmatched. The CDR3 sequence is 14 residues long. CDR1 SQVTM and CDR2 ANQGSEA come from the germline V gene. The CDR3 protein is CSVSIAGGYNEQFF. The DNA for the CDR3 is TGCAGCGTTTCCATTGCGGGAGGGTACAATGAGCAGTTCTTC.

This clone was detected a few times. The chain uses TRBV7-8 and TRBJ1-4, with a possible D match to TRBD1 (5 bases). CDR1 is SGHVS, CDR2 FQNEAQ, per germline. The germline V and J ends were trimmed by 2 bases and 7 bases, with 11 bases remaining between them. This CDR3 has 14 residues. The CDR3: CASSLWGEGEKLFF. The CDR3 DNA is TGTGCCAGCAGCTTATGGGGGGAGGGTGAAAAACTGTTTTTT.

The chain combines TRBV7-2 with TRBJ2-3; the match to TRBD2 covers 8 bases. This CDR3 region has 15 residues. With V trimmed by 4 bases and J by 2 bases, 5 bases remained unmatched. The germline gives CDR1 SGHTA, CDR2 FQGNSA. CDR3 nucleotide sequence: TGTGCCAGCAGCTCCGGGGGGGCCCACACAGATACGCAGTATTTT. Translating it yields CASSSGGAHTDTQYF.

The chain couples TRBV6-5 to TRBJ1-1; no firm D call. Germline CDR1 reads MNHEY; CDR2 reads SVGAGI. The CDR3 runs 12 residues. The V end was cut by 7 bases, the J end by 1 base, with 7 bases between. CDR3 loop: CASNRGNTEAFF. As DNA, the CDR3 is TGTGCCAGCAACCGGGGGAACACTGAAGCTTTCTTT.

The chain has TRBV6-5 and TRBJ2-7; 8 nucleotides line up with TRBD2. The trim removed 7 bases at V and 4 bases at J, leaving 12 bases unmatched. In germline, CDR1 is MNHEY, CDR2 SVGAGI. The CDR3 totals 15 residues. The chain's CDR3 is CASTSRGGRWYEQYF. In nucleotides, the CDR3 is TGTGCCAGCACCTCAAGGGGCGGGAGGTGGTACGAGCAGTACTTC.

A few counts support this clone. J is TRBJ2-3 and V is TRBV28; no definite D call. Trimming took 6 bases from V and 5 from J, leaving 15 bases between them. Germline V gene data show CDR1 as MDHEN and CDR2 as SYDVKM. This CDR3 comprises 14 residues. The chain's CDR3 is CASSLYRRGDTQYF. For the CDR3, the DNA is TGTGCCAGCAGCCTATACCGGCGAGGAGATACGCAGTATTTT.

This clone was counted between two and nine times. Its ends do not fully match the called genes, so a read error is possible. The CDR3, as DNA: TGTGCCAGCAGCCAATCGCTAGGACAGGCCGTTTTT. Translated, it gives CASSQSLGQAVF. The chain carries TRBV11-2 and TRBJ1-3; TRBD1 matches at 7 bases. This CDR3 contains 12 residues. Germline V CDR1 and CDR2: SGHAT, FQNNGV.

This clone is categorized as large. Written as DNA, the CDR3 is TGTGCCAGCAGTCCATATGGTGGAGGAACCGGGGAGCTGTTTTTT. The encoded protein is CASSPYGGGTGELFF. This chain joins TRBV28 and TRBJ2-2; tentative D call: TRBD2 (5 bases). The CDR3 is 15 amino acids. CDR1 MDHEN and CDR2 SYDVKM come from the germline V gene. The V end lost 5 bases, the J end lost 5 bases, and 15 bases lay between the germline ends.

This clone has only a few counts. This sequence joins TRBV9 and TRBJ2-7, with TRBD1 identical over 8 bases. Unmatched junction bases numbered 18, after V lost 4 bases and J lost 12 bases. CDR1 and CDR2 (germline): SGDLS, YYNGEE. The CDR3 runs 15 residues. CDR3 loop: CASSYRAGGAEQWYV. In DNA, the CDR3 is TGTGCCAGCAGCTACAGGGCAGGGGGCGCCGAGCAGTGGTACGTC.

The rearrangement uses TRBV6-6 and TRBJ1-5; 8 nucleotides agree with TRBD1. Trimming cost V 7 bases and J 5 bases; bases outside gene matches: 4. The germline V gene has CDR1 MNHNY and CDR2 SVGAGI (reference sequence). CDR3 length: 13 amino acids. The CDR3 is CASTSTGDQPQHF. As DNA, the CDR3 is TGTGCCAGCACCTCGACAGGGGATCAGCCCCAGCATTTT.

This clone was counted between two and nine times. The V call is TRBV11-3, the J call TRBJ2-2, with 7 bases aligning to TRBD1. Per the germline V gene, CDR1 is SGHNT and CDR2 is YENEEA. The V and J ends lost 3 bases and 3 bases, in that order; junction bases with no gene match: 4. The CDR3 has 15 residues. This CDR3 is CASSLGDSYTGELFF. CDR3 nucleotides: TGTGCCAGCAGCTTGGGGGACAGCTACACCGGGGAGCTGTTTTTT. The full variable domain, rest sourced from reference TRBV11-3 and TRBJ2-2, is EAGVVQSPRYKIIEKKQPVAFWCNPISGHNTLYWYLQNLGQGPELLIRYENEEAVDDSQLPKDRFSAERLKGVDSTLKIQPAELGDSAVYLCASSLGDSYTGELFFGEGSRLTVL.

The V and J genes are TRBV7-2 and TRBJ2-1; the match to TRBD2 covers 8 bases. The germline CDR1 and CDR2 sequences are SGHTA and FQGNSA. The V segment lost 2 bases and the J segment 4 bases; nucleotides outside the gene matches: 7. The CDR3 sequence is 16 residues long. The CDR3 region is CASSLSSGLAYNEQFF. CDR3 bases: TGTGCCAGCAGCTTATCTAGCGGGCTCGCTTACAATGAGCAGTTCTTC.

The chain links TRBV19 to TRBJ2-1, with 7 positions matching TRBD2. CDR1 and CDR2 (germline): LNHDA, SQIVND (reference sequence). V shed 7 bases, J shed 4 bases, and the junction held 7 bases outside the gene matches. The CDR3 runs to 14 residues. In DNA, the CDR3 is TGTGCCAGTACCCCCAGCGGGACTTACAATGAGCAGTTCTTC. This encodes CASTPSGTYNEQFF. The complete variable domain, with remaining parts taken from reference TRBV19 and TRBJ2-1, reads DGGITQSPKYLFRKEGQNVTLSCEQNLNHDAMYWYRQDPGQGLRLIYYSQIVNDFQKGDIAEGYSVSREKKESFPLTVTSAQKNPTAFYLCASTPSGTYNEQFFGPGTRLTVL.

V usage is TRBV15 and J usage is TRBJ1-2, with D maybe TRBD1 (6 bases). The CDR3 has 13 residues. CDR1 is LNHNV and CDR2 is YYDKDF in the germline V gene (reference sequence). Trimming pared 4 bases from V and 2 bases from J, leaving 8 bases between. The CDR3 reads CATSKDRNYGYTF. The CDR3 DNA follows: TGTGCCACCAGCAAAGACAGGAACTATGGCTACACCTTC.

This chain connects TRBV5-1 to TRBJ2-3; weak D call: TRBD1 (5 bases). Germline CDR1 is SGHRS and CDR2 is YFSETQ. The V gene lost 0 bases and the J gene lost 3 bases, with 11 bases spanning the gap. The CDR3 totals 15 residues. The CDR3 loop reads CASSLVGQGTDTQYF. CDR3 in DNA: TGCGCCAGCAGCTTGGTGGGCCAGGGAACAGATACGCAGTATTTT.

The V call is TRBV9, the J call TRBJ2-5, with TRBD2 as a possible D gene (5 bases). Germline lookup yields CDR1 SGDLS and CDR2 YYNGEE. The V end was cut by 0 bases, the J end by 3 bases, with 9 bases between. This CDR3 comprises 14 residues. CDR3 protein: CASSVAPAEETQYF. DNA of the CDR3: TGTGCCAGCAGCGTAGCTCCAGCGGAAGAGACCCAGTACTTC.

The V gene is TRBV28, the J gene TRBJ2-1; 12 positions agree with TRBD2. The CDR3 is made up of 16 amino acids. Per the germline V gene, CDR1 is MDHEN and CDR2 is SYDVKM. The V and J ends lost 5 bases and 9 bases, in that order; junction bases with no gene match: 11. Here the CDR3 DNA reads TGTGCCAGCAGTGAGACTAGCGGGAGAAGTGGGACTGAGCAGTTCTTC. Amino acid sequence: CASSETSGRSGTEQFF.

The CDR3, as DNA: TGTGCCAGTAGTAGGAGGGTTGGGGATAATGAAAAACTGTTTTTT. Amino acid sequence: CASSRRVGDNEKLFF. This sequence joins TRBV19 and TRBJ1-4; D call uncertain. V gave up 4 bases and J gave up 4 bases, with 13 bases separating them. The CDR3 totals 15 residues. The germline V gene has CDR1 LNHDA and CDR2 SQIVND (reference sequence).

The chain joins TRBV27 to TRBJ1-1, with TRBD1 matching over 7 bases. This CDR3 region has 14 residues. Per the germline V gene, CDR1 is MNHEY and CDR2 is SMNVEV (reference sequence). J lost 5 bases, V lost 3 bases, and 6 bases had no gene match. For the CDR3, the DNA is TGTGCCAGCAGTTTCGAGGGGGCGCTTACTGAAGCTTTCTTT. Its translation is CASSFEGALTEAFF.